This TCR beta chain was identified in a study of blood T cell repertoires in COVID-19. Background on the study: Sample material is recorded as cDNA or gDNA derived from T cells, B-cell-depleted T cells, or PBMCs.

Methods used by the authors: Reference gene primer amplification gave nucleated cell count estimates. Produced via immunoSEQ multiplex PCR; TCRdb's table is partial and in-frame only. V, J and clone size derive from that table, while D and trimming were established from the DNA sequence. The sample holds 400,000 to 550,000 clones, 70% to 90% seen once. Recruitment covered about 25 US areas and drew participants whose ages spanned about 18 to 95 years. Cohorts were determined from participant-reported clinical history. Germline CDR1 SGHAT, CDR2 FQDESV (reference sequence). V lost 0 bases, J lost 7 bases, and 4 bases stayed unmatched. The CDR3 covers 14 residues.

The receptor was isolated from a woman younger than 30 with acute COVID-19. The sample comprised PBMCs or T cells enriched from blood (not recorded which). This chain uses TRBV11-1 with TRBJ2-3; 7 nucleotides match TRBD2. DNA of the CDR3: TGTGCCAGCAGCTTAGCGGGGGGGACCAATACGCAGTATTTT. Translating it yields CASSLAGGTNTQYF.